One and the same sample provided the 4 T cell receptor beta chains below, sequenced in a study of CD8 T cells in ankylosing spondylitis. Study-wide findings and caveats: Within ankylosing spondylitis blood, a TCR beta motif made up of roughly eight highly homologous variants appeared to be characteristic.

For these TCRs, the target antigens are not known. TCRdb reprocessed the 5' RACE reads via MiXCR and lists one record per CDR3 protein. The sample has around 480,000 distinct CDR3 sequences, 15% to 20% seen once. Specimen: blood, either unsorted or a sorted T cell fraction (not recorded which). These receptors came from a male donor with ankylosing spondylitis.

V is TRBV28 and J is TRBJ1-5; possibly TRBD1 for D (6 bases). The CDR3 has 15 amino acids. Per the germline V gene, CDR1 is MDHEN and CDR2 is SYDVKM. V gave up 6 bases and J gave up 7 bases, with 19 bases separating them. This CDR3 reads CASSTSRGLQQPQHF. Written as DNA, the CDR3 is TGTGCCAGCAGCACCTCGCGGGGGCTGCAGCAGCCCCAGCATTTT.

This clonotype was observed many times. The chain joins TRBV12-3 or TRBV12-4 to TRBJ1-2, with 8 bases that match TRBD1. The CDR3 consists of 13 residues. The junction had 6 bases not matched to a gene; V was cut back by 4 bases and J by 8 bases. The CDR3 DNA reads TGTGCCAGCAGTTCCCGACAGGGGAACGGCTACACCTTC. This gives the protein CASSSRQGNGYTF.

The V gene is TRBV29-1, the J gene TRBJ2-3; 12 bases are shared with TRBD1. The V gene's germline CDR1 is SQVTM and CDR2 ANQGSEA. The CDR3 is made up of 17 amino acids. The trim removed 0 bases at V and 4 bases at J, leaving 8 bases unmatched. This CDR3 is CSVEDGTGGYMADTQYF. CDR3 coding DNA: TGCAGCGTTGAAGATGGGACAGGGGGCTATATGGCAGATACGCAGTATTTT.

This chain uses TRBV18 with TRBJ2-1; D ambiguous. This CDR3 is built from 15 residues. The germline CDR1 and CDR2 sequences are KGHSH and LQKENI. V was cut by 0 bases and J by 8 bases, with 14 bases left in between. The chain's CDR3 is CASSPPGRSGDEQFF. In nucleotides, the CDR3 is TGTGCCAGCTCACCACCCGGGCGGTCTGGGGATGAGCAGTTCTTC.